The subject of this entry is one T cell receptor (beta chain). No antigen is known for it. Germline-derived CDR1 and CDR2 are SGHRS and YFSETQ. The CDR3 runs 16 residues. V trimming: 0 bases; J trimming: 2 bases; junction bases outside the gene matches: 6. This sample is part of a study of cytomegalovirus exposure and HLA in healthy donors. Study results and limitations: That first-cohort TCR clusters tended to co-occur in the 95 to 150 validation repertoires was found in a later analysis. Rare sequences made up most TCRs, while some public TCRs were found in many donors. The study listed around 150 cytomegalovirus-associated TCR beta chains. Specificity for CMV antigens was confirmed in vitro for three of the CMV-associated chains.

This table comes from immunoSEQ multiplex PCR, and its TCRdb copy is limited to in-frame clones, with some not included. The repertoire consists of approximately 100,000 clones, with about 88% occurring once and the leading ten covering 1.8%. Material for sequencing was PBMCs. The sequence came from a woman aged 18-30 years in good health and CMV-seropositive. J is TRBJ2-5 and V is TRBV5-1; 8 nucleotides align to TRBD2. The CDR3 region has the DNA TGCGCCAGCAGCTTGGCGGGGCGGGGGGCTCAAGAGACCCAGTACTTC. This sequence encodes CASSLAGRGAQETQYF.